The sequence of this TCR beta chain was determined in a study of early T cells in non-severe SARS-CoV-2 infection. Study-wide background: Investigators sequenced bulk RNA drawn from unsorted whole blood, and chains remained unpaired.

Study results and caveats: Missing private and CD4 specificities, VDJdb matching favored anti-spike CD8 responses.

Trimming pared 4 bases from V and 4 bases from J, leaving 17 bases between. CDR3 size: 14 residues. CDR1 DFQATT and CDR2 SNEGSKA come from the germline V gene (reference sequence). cDNA molecules, individually, were tagged with unique molecular identifiers. TCRdb independently ran MiXCR on the 5' RACE reads; one entry per CDR3 protein. Of 100,000 to 150,000 distinct CDR3 sequences listed, more than 12% are singletons. In regard to this clonotype: Its target is unknown.

Sequences were obtained from whole blood. The receptor's source is an adult who was a healthcare worker with PCR-confirmed SARS-CoV-2 infection or an uninfected control (not recorded which). V is TRBV20-1 and J is TRBJ2-7; no clear D gene. This chain's CDR3 is CSAMVHSGQYEQYF. The CDR3 DNA reads as TGCAGTGCTATGGTCCATTCCGGTCAGTACGAGCAGTACTTC.